This TCR beta chain stems from a study of blood T cell repertoires in COVID-19. Method: immunoSEQ multiplex PCR; TCRdb's copy keeps in-frame clones and lacks some. The table records 300,000 to 400,000 clones, 88% of them present only once. This receptor was identified in a woman under 30 who had recovered from COVID-19. Sequencing was done on a sample of PBMCs or T cells enriched from blood (not recorded which).

The CDR3 coding sequence is TGTGCCAGCTCACTAAATTCTCCAGGGGCAACTAATGAAAAACTGTTTTTT. Residues: CASSLNSPGATNEKLFF. This rearrangement joins TRBV18 to TRBJ1-4; D may be TRBD1 (6 bases). The CDR3 is 17 residues long. The germline V and J ends were trimmed by 4 bases and 0 bases, with 15 bases remaining between them. Germline values: CDR1 KGHSH, CDR2 LQKENI.